The 17 T cell receptor delta chains below come from one sample, sequenced in a study of gamma-delta T cells after stem cell transplantation. TCRdb reanalysed the RT-PCR reads with CATT. The table includes approximately 4,200 delta-chain clones, 1.5% to 2.5% detected once. Sequenced: gamma-delta T cells. The receptors shown here come from a human donor. It is not recorded whose cells these are; they may come from a transplant donor.

This clone has just a few counts. This DNA's translation and the protein TCRdb lists, from a much larger clone, do not match at residue 8, likely due to a read error; the protein shown is translated from the DNA. The chain employs TRDV2 and TRDJ1; D not certain. Deletions cut 0 bases from V and 3 bases from J, with 16 bases between. CDR3 length: 16 residues. Germline loops: CDR1 GEAIGNYY, CDR2 EKD. The CDR3 sequence is CACDTVTTMKADKLIF. CDR3 nucleotides: TGTGCCTGTGACACCGTCACAACGATGAAGGCCGATAAACTCATCTTT.

The chain recombines TRDV2 with TRDJ3; TRDD3 matches 10 bases. The junction had 21 bases not matched to a gene; V was cut back by 1 base and J by 1 base. The germline CDR1 and CDR2 sequences are GEAIGNYY and EKD. The CDR3 totals 24 residues. The CDR3: CACDTVYGGDTRGAASWDTRQMFF. The CDR3 coding sequence is TGTGCCTGTGACACGGTCTATGGGGGGGATACGCGGGGGGCCGCGTCCTGGGACACCCGACAGATGTTTTTC.

Remarks on this clone: The mismatch at residue 10 between this DNA's translation and the TCRdb protein of a much larger clone likely reflects a read error; the protein shown is translated from the DNA. The chain recombines TRDV2 with TRDJ1; a possible D gene is TRDD3 (6 bases). The CDR3 has 18 amino acids. CDR1 is GEAIGNYY and CDR2 is EKD in the germline V gene. Trimming removed 0 bases at V and 4 bases at J, with 23 bases between. As DNA, the CDR3 is TGTGCCTGTGACACCGTTGAGGTCCTGGAGGATACTCACGATAAACTCATCTTT. It translates to CACDTVEVLEDTHDKLIF.

In this sample, this clone turned up a few times. A far larger clone is one base from this, pointing to a likely read error. This specimen includes other DNA sequences encoding the same CDR3. V usage is TRDV2 and J usage is TRDJ3, with 8 nucleotides matching TRDD3. The V gene's germline CDR1 is GEAIGNYY and CDR2 EKD. J gave up 1 base and V 0 bases, and 7 bases lay outside the gene matches. The CDR3 runs to 19 residues. The CDR3 coding sequence is TGTGCCTGTGACACCGTAGGGGATACCAGTTCCTGGGACACCCGACAGATGTTTTTC. Translating it yields CACDTVGDTSSWDTRQMFF.

This clone was detected a few times. The chain employs TRDV2 and TRDJ1; 8 nucleotides agree with TRDD3. The CDR3 is 19 amino acids. The J segment lost 0 bases and the V segment lost 3 bases, leaving 17 bases of the junction unmatched. Germline-derived CDR1 and CDR2 are GEAIGNYY and EKD. In DNA form, the CDR3 reads TGTGCCTGTGACCATGCTGGGGGACCCTGGGGCATATACACCGATAAACTCATCTTT. Translating gives CACDHAGGPWGIYTDKLIF.

The chain has TRDV2 and TRDJ1, with 13 positions matching TRDD3. CDR1 GEAIGNYY and CDR2 EKD come from the germline V gene. V trimming: 0 bases; J trimming: 0 bases; junction bases outside the gene matches: 9. The CDR3 covers 19 residues. This CDR3 reads CACDTGGLGDTPDTDKLIF. The CDR3 coding sequence is TGTGCCTGTGACACCGGAGGACTGGGGGATACGCCGGACACCGATAAACTCATCTTT.

A word on this clone: A far larger clone is just one base off, so this is likely a read error. The sample contains more than one DNA sequence encoding this CDR3. CDR3 DNA: TGTGCCTGTGACGGACTGGGAGACCTTCTTAACACCGATAAACTCATCTTT. Its translation: CACDGLGDLLNTDKLIF. The chain couples TRDV2 to TRDJ1, with TRDD3 as a possible D gene (6 bases). Trimming removed 3 bases from V and 0 bases from J, with 19 bases in between. The CDR3 sequence is 17 residues long. Germline lookup yields CDR1 GEAIGNYY and CDR2 EKD.

This clone was seen only a few times. Only one base separates this from a far larger clonotype, so it likely reflects a read error. This same CDR3 is encoded by further DNA sequences in the sample. The chain couples TRDV2 to TRDJ1; 13 bases map to TRDD3. This CDR3 comprises 18 residues. J lost 0 bases, V lost 4 bases, and 10 bases had no gene match. The germline CDR1 and CDR2 sequences are GEAIGNYY and EKD. The chain's CDR3 is CACDAVLGDTRDTDKLIF. The CDR3 nucleotides are TGTGCCTGTGATGCCGTACTGGGGGATACGCGGGACACCGATAAACTCATCTTT.

In the case of this clone: A far larger clone is only one base removed, so a read error is likely. The sample carries other DNA sequences with the same CDR3. The chain combines TRDV2 with TRDJ1, with 9 positions matching TRDD3. Losses at the gene ends were 1 base for V and 2 bases for J; bases not matched to a gene: 10. CDR1 and CDR2 from the germline V gene are GEAIGNYY and EKD. This CDR3 region has 17 residues. The CDR3 DNA sequence: TGTGCCTGTGACACAGTGGGGGATATAAGGTCAACCGATAAACTCATCTTT. This codes for CACDTVGDIRSTDKLIF.

Of note for this clone: TCRdb has a much larger clone's protein, which differs at residue 14 from the translation of this DNA, likely because of a read error; what is shown is the protein translated from the DNA. The genes are TRDV2 and TRDJ1; TRDD3 agrees at 11 bases. The CDR3 loop spans 16 amino acids. CDR1 and CDR2 (germline): GEAIGNYY, EKD. Here the CDR3 reads CACYSITGGYVDKPIF. In nucleotides, the CDR3 is TGTGCCTGTTATTCGATTACTGGGGGATATGTCGATAAACCCATCTTT.

This clone was seen only a few times. The amino acid sequence in TCRdb belongs to a much larger clone and departs from this DNA's translation at residue 3, likely a sequencing read error; the sequence shown is translated from the DNA. The rearrangement uses TRDV2 and TRDJ1, with D maybe TRDD3 (5 bases). This CDR3 is 17 amino acids long. CDR1 GEAIGNYY and CDR2 EKD come from the germline V gene. In nucleotides, the CDR3 is TGTGCCCGTGACACCGTAGGGGAGGCGCTTTACACCGATAAACTCATCTTT. Translation gives CARDTVGEALYTDKLIF.

This clone was detected a few times. The protein given by TCRdb reflects a much larger clone and differs at residue 8 from this DNA's translation, likely from a read error; the protein shown is the DNA's translation. The chain links TRDV2 to TRDJ1; tentative D call: TRDD3 (6 bases). Trimming left V 0 bases short and J 0 bases short, with 16 bases between. CDR1 and CDR2 (germline): GEAIGNYY, EKD. The CDR3 is made up of 17 amino acids. The CDR3, as DNA: TGTGCCTGTGACACCCTGGGGCCAGAAGGATACACCGATAAACTCATCTTT. This translates into CACDTLGPEGYTDKLIF.

The chain is built from TRDV2 and TRDJ1, with 13 bases matching TRDD3. This CDR3 region has 17 residues. The V gene end was trimmed by 3 bases and the J gene end by 2 bases; junction bases not matched to a gene: 8. In germline, CDR1 is GEAIGNYY, CDR2 EKD. This CDR3 is CACDAILGDTRTDKLIF. The DNA of the CDR3 is TGTGCCTGTGACGCCATACTGGGGGATACGAGGACCGATAAACTCATCTTT.

This clone is judged medium-sized. Additional DNA sequences in this sample encode the identical CDR3. CDR3 DNA sequence: TGTGCCTGTGTACCCTTGACAGGCACCGATAAACTCATCTTT. Its protein is CACVPLTGTDKLIF. This chain connects TRDV2 to TRDJ1; D uncertain. V lost 5 bases to trimming and J lost 1 base, with 13 bases between them. CDR3 length: 14 amino acids. Germline assignment: CDR1 GEAIGNYY and CDR2 EKD.

Concerning this clone: For this DNA, TCRdb reports the protein of a much larger clone, which diverges at residue 6, most likely from a read error; the protein presented here is translated directly from the DNA. This chain uses TRDV2 with TRDJ1; TRDD3 aligns across 7 bases. J was trimmed by 4 bases and V by 6 bases; bases with no gene match: 13. CDR3 size: 15 residues. Germline CDR1 and CDR2: GEAIGNYY and EKD. The CDR3 region is CACFSPGDFGDKLIF. In DNA form, the CDR3 reads TGTGCCTGTTTTTCTCCGGGGGATTTCGGCGATAAACTCATCTTT.

As for this clone: A far larger clone is one nucleotide away, so this likely arose from a read error. Different DNA sequences within this sample yield the same CDR3. V and J are TRDV2 and TRDJ1; 11 bases are a match to TRDD3. Germline V gives CDR1 GEAIGNYY, CDR2 EKD. The CDR3 consists of 15 residues. The chain's CDR3 is CACLLLGDKGDKLIF. The CDR3 region has the DNA TGTGCTTGTCTTCTACTGGGGGATAAGGGCGATAAACTCATCTTT.

This clone showed up just a few times. This sequence joins TRDV2 and TRDJ1; 12 bases align to TRDD3. J lost 0 bases, V lost 0 bases, and 10 bases had no gene match. CDR1 is GEAIGNYY, CDR2 EKD, per germline. The CDR3 sequence is 19 residues long. The CDR3 region is CACDTLNLGDTPDTDKLIF. The CDR3 nucleotides read TGTGCCTGTGACACCTTAAACCTGGGGGATACGCCGGACACCGATAAACTCATCTTT.